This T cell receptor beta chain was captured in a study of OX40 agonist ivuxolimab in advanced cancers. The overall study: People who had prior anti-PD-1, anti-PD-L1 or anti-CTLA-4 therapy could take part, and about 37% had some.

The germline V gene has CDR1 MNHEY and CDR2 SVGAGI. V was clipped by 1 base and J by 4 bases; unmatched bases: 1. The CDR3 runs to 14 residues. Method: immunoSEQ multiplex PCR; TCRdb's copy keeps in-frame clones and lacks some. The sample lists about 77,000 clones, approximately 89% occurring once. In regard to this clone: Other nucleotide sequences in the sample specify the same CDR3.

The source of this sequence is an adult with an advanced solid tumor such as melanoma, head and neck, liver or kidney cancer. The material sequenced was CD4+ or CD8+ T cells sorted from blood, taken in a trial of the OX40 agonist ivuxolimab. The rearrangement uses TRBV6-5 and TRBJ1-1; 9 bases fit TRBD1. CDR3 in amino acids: CASSYLTGGTEAFF. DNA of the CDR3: TGTGCCAGCAGTTACTTGACAGGGGGCACTGAAGCTTTCTTT.